This record covers a single T cell receptor (beta chain). Its antigen is as yet unknown. Trimming cost V 8 bases and J 5 bases; bases outside gene matches: 2. Germline CDR1 is MNHNS and CDR2 is SASEGT. This CDR3 is built from 12 residues. Sequencing of the DNA from cultured CD4+ T cells was carried out with the Oncomine TCR Beta short-read assay. Genomic DNA from cultured CD4+ T cells was extracted. From the PCR reads, TCRdb called clonotypes with MiXCR, one entry per CDR3 protein. The data show about 13,000 distinct CDR3 sequences, roughly 58% seen once. This sample was taken from a study of vaccination and CD4 T cells after COVID-19. Treatment specified: approximately 9-day PBMC culture with coronavirus spike peptide pools or control peptides (ViraFEST assay).

Sequences were derived from cultured CD4+ T cells from blood, sampled after SARS-CoV-2 vaccination. The clonotype originates from a human donor with COVID-19. The chain is built from TRBV6-1 and TRBJ2-7, with 11 bases fitting TRBD1. The CDR3 is CASGQGADEQYF. Here the CDR3 DNA reads TGTGCCAGCGGACAGGGGGCTGACGAGCAGTACTTC.